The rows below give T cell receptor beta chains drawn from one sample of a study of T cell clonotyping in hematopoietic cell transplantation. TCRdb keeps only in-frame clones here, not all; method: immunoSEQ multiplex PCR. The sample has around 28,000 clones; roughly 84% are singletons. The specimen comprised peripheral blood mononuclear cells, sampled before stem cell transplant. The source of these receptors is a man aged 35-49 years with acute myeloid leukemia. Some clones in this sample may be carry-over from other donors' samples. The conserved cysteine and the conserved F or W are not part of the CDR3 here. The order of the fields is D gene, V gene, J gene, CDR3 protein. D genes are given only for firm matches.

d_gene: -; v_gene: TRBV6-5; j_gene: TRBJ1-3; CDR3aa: ASSRAVHSGNTIY
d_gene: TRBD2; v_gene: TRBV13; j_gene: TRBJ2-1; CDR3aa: ASSDLAGMLGRQF
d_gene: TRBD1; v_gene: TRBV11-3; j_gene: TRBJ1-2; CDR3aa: ASSGRQGWDYGYT
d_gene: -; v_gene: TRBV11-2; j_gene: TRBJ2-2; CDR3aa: ASSLSRDTGELF
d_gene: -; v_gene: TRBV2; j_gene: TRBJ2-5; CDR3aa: ASSESGLGTQY
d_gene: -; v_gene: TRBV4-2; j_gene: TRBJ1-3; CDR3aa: ASSLVRASGNTIY
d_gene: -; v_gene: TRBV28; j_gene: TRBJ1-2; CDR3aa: ASSFLRTASPNYGYT
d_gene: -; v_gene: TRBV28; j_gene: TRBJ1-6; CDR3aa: ASKPPGGDSPLH
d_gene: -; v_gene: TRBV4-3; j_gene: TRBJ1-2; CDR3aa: ASSQESYRGSGGYT
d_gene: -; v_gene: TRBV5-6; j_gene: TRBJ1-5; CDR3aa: ASSLSGNQPQH